This T cell receptor beta chain was identified during a study of blood T cell repertoires in COVID-19. About the study: The United States, Italy and Spain supplied acute and convalescent COVID-19 samples. Nucleic acid was either cDNA or gDNA, and it came from T cells, B-cell-depleted T cells, or PBMCs.

This clone was seen just once. Germline V CDR1 and CDR2: DFQATT, SNEGSKA (reference sequence). The CDR3 totals 11 residues. V gave up 7 bases and J gave up 2 bases, with 9 bases separating them. Per the original methods: Amplification of reference gene primers provided the estimated nucleated cell counts. Repertoires were generated with immunoSEQ multiplex PCR, while TCRdb's copy carries only in-frame clones and drops some. V, J and clone size reflect that table, while D and trimming were determined from the DNA. The sample contains 200,000 to 250,000 clones, just over 85% of which appear only once. The chain employs TRBV20-1 and TRBJ2-7; D remains unclear. Sequencing was done on a sample of peripheral blood. This clonotype was obtained from a man aged 18 to 35 with active or convalescent COVID-19. CDR3 protein: CSVALTYEQYF. The DNA for the CDR3 is TGCAGTGTGGCCCTTACCTACGAGCAGTACTTC.